The rows below give T cell receptor beta chains drawn from one sample of a study of control samples from healthy donors and cancer patients. TCRdb's copy holds only in-frame clones and misses some; the assay was immunoSEQ multiplex PCR. The table lists 190,000 or so clones, about 93% of them singletons. Sequencing input: blood. Receptors originate from a man between 18 and 29 years old in good health. The CDR3 runs from the conserved cysteine through the conserved F or W. Each record gives: J gene, clone size, V gene, D gene, CDR3 protein, CDR3 DNA. A D gene is named only where the DNA matches it firmly. A row's size may be missing; if present it is once, few, many or a size class.

J: TRBJ1-4
size: -
V: TRBV2
D: -
CDR3: CASFRGRGVGEKLFF
DNA: TGTGCCAGCTTTCGAGGGAGGGGGGTTGGAGAAAAACTGTTTTTT

J: TRBJ2-7
size: once
V: TRBV12-3/TRBV12-4
D: -
CDR3: CASSLKSSYEQYF
DNA: TGTGCCAGCAGTTTAAAGAGCTCCTACGAGCAGTACTTC

J: TRBJ1-2
size: -
V: TRBV5-1
D: -
CDR3: CASSFGTGVGYTF
DNA: TGCGCCAGCAGCTTCGGGACGGGGGTCGGCTACACCTTC

J: TRBJ1-1
size: -
V: TRBV12-3/TRBV12-4
D: -
CDR3: CASSLGRRGAFF
DNA: TGTGCCAGCAGTTTAGGGCGGAGGGGAGCTTTCTTT

J: TRBJ2-7
size: -
V: TRBV14
D: -
CDR3: CASSQGGFRYEQYF
DNA: TGTGCCAGCAGCCAAGGGGGTTTCCGATACGAGCAGTACTTC

J: TRBJ2-3
size: -
V: TRBV24-1
D: TRBD2
CDR3: CATSDLAASTDTQYF
DNA: TGTGCCACCAGTGACCTAGCGGCTAGCACAGATACGCAGTATTTT

J: TRBJ1-5
size: -
V: TRBV2
D: TRBD1
CDR3: CASSGTGGRPQHF
DNA: TGTGCCAGCAGCGGGACAGGGGGGCGACCCCAGCATTTT

J: TRBJ2-7
size: -
V: TRBV5-4
D: TRBD2
CDR3: CASSLSGGGPYEQYF
DNA: TGTGCCAGCAGCTTGTCCGGGGGGGGCCCCTACGAGCAGTACTTC

J: TRBJ2-6
size: -
V: TRBV18
D: TRBD1
CDR3: CASSLTGSGANVLTF
DNA: TGTGCCAGCTCACTGACAGGGTCTGGGGCCAACGTCCTGACTTTC

J: TRBJ2-5
size: -
V: TRBV5-1
D: -
CDR3: CASSQWAPQETQYF
DNA: TGCGCCAGCAGCCAGTGGGCCCCCCAAGAGACCCAGTACTTC

J: TRBJ1-3
size: -
V: TRBV5-1
D: -
CDR3: CASSLVGASGNTIYF
DNA: TGCGCCAGCAGCTTGGTGGGGGCGTCTGGAAACACCATATATTTT

J: TRBJ2-2
size: -
V: TRBV19
D: -
CDR3: CASSNARLNTGELFF
DNA: TGTGCCAGTAGTAACGCTAGATTGAACACCGGGGAGCTGTTTTTT

J: TRBJ1-5
size: -
V: TRBV7-2
D: TRBD1
CDR3: CASSTGVNQPQHF
DNA: TGTGCCAGCAGTACAGGGGTTAATCAGCCCCAGCATTTT

J: TRBJ2-1
size: -
V: TRBV5-1
D: TRBD2
CDR3: CASSTERGTSGGNEQFF
DNA: TGCGCCAGCAGCACCGAGAGGGGGACTAGCGGGGGCAATGAGCAGTTCTTC

J: TRBJ2-7
size: -
V: TRBV21-1
D: -
CDR3: CASSPDRGIYEQYF
DNA: TGTGCCAGCAGTCCGGACAGGGGGATTTACGAGCAGTACTTC

J: TRBJ1-4
size: -
V: TRBV6-5
D: -
CDR3: CASSTTFNEKLFF
DNA: TGTGCCAGCAGTACCACTTTTAATGAAAAACTGTTTTTT

J: TRBJ1-2
size: -
V: TRBV2
D: -
CDR3: CASRGGTLNYGYTF
DNA: TGTGCCAGCAGGGGGGGGACACTTAACTATGGCTACACCTTC

J: TRBJ1-5
size: -
V: TRBV28
D: -
CDR3: CASSSGLGGSYSNQPQHF
DNA: TGTGCCAGCAGTTCCGGACTGGGAGGTTCGTATAGCAATCAGCCCCAGCATTTT

J: TRBJ1-2
size: -
V: TRBV7-9
D: -
CDR3: CASSLSGTLYGYTF
DNA: TGTGCCAGCAGCTTATCCGGGACACTATATGGCTACACCTTC

J: TRBJ1-3
size: -
V: TRBV12-5
D: -
CDR3: CASGWVFSSGNTIYF
DNA: TGTGCTAGTGGTTGGGTATTTTCCTCTGGAAACACCATATATTTT

J: TRBJ1-1
size: -
V: TRBV6-1
D: -
CDR3: CASSEAGDINKAFF
DNA: TGTGCCAGCAGTGAAGCGGGTGACATCAACAAAGCTTTCTTT

J: TRBJ2-7
size: once
V: TRBV12-5
D: -
CDR3: CASGRLVGQQYF
DNA: TGTGCTAGTGGGAGGCTAGTTGGACAGCAGTACTTC

J: TRBJ2-1
size: -
V: TRBV20-1
D: -
CDR3: CSVGTTNEQFF
DNA: TGCAGTGTAGGCACTACTAATGAGCAGTTCTTC

J: TRBJ1-5
size: -
V: TRBV6-2/TRBV6-3
D: TRBD1
CDR3: CASSWGQFSNQPQHF
DNA: TGTGCCAGCAGTTGGGGACAGTTCAGCAATCAGCCCCAGCATTTT

J: TRBJ1-1
size: -
V: TRBV14
D: -
CDR3: CASSSNQLNTEAFF
DNA: TGTGCCAGCAGCTCTAATCAGTTGAACACTGAAGCTTTCTTT

J: TRBJ2-7
size: -
V: TRBV5-4
D: TRBD2
CDR3: CASSPSGGALREQYF
DNA: TGTGCCAGCAGCCCTAGCGGGGGGGCCTTGAGGGAGCAGTACTTC

J: TRBJ1-1
size: once
V: TRBV9
D: -
CDR3: CASSVEGDTEAFF
DNA: TGTGCCAGCAGCGTAGAGGGGGACACTGAAGCTTTCTTT

J: TRBJ1-1
size: once
V: TRBV5-1
D: TRBD1
CDR3: CASSLEGQGDTEAFF
DNA: TGCGCCAGCAGCTTGGAGGGACAGGGCGACACTGAAGCTTTCTTT

J: TRBJ2-1
size: -
V: TRBV29-1
D: TRBD2
CDR3: CSVIGLAGDSYNEQFF
DNA: TGCAGCGTTATAGGACTAGCGGGGGACTCCTACAATGAGCAGTTCTTC

J: TRBJ2-3
size: -
V: TRBV4-2
D: -
CDR3: CASSQDPGDTQYF
DNA: TGTGCCAGCAGCCAAGATCCCGGAGATACGCAGTATTTT

J: TRBJ2-7
size: -
V: TRBV5-4
D: -
CDR3: CASSSSSYEQYF
DNA: TGTGCCAGCAGCTCCAGCTCCTACGAGCAGTACTTC

J: TRBJ1-1
size: once
V: TRBV19
D: TRBD1
CDR3: CASKGQGAGYTEAFF
DNA: TGTGCCAGCAAAGGACAGGGTGCGGGGTACACTGAAGCTTTCTTT

J: TRBJ1-2
size: -
V: TRBV29-1
D: TRBD1
CDR3: CSAGTDKPYGYTF
DNA: TGCAGCGCAGGGACAGACAAGCCTTATGGCTACACCTTC

J: TRBJ1-2
size: -
V: TRBV7-2
D: -
CDR3: CASSLGTSDYGYTF
DNA: TGTGCCAGCAGCTTGGGGACGTCAGACTATGGCTACACCTTC

J: TRBJ2-4
size: -
V: TRBV5-4
D: -
CDR3: CASSLGGVAKNIQYF
DNA: TGTGCCAGCAGCTTGGGGGGGGTAGCCAAAAACATTCAGTACTTC

J: TRBJ2-7
size: -
V: TRBV5-1
D: TRBD2
CDR3: CASSAGGSVGEQYF
DNA: TGCGCCAGCAGCGCGGGGGGAAGCGTTGGGGAGCAGTACTTC

J: TRBJ2-5
size: once
V: TRBV6-5
D: -
CDR3: CASSYTPWGAGETQYF
DNA: TGTGCCAGCAGTTACACACCCTGGGGCGCGGGAGAGACCCAGTACTTC

J: TRBJ2-3
size: -
V: TRBV15
D: -
CDR3: CATSRDNSGDTQYF
DNA: TGTGCCACCAGCAGAGATAATAGCGGAGATACGCAGTATTTT

J: TRBJ1-1
size: -
V: TRBV29-1
D: -
CDR3: CSVGRMNTEAFF
DNA: TGCAGCGTTGGGAGAATGAACACTGAAGCTTTCTTT

J: TRBJ1-2
size: -
V: TRBV15
D: -
CDR3: CATSVGLVYGYTF
DNA: TGTGCCACCAGTGTCGGGTTGGTCTATGGCTACACCTTC

J: TRBJ2-5
size: few
V: TRBV15
D: -
CDR3: CATSRVGGLEETQYF
DNA: TGTGCCACCAGCAGAGTGGGTGGGCTCGAGGAGACCCAGTACTTC

J: TRBJ1-1
size: -
V: TRBV12-2
D: -
CDR3: CASREHWGVPEAFF
DNA: TGTGCAAGTCGCGAACACTGGGGGGTCCCTGAAGCTTTCTTT

J: TRBJ1-1
size: -
V: TRBV5-1
D: -
CDR3: CASSLAGVGTEAFF
DNA: TGCGCCAGCAGCTTGGCGGGAGTCGGCACTGAAGCTTTCTTT